Below, 25 T cell receptor beta chains from the same sample are listed, as sequenced in a study of T-cell memory formation after mild COVID-19 (dated by TCRdb to 2020 to 2023). Preparation of the library involved 5' RACE. The listed sequencing device is Illumina NovaSeq 6000. TCRdb took the public reads, trimmed them with fastp at Q25, ran MiXCR for clone calling and kept in-frame beta chains. Duplicate CDR3 protein sequences are folded into a single record with the most common DNA and genes. This sample lists about 340,000 distinct CDR3 sequences; under 15% were detected once. The biggest ten clones account for around a fifth of the sample. Sequencing was performed on PBMCs or a T cell subset sorted from them (not recorded which). These receptors all stem from a man aged 18 to 30 who had mild COVID-19 (a few samples of this study predate the infection). The sample titles of this study are shuffled in the database, so cell type and time point are left out; the donor was told from shared clones.

J is TRBJ2-5 and V is TRBV29-1; D could derive from TRBD1 or TRBD2 (5 bases each). From germline, CDR1 is SQVTM and CDR2 ANQGSEA. This CDR3 has 15 amino acids. Trimming left V 2 bases short and J 7 bases short, with 20 bases between. CDR3 sequence: CSVELVGSRGGTQYF. DNA of the CDR3: TGCAGCGTTGAATTGGTAGGATCACGTGGGGGGACCCAGTACTTC.

The sample holds many counts of this clonotype. This chain links TRBV19 with TRBJ1-6, with TRBD1 identical over 7 bases. The CDR3 runs 13 residues. Trimming at V came to 10 bases and at J to 4 bases, leaving 4 bases not matched to a gene. The germline V gene has CDR1 LNHDA and CDR2 SQIVND (reference sequence). The CDR3 DNA follows: TGTGCCACCAGGACAGGTTATAATTCACCCCTCCACTTT. This translates into CATRTGYNSPLHF.

This clonotype occurred a few times. CDR3 sequence (DNA): TGTGCCAGTAGTACAGGAATCTACAATGAGCAGTTCTTC. Translated, it gives CASSTGIYNEQFF. The gene calls are TRBV19 and TRBJ2-1, with D unclear. V shed 4 bases and J shed 3 bases, with 7 bases lying between them. This CDR3 comprises 13 residues. Germline values: CDR1 LNHDA, CDR2 SQIVND (reference sequence).

The CDR3 nucleotides are TGTGCCAGCACCTTAGGGGGATCCGGGGAGCTGTTTTTT. This codes for CASTLGGSGELFF. The chain uses TRBV6-5 and TRBJ2-2, with D perhaps matching TRBD1 (6 bases). CDR1 is MNHEY, CDR2 SVGAGI, per germline. The CDR3 spans 13 residues. Trimming pared 7 bases from V and 6 bases from J, leaving 12 bases between.

This clonotype was picked up many times. The V and J genes are TRBV7-2 and TRBJ2-3; D assignment may be TRBD1 or TRBD2 (5 bases each). CDR3 length equals 14 residues. Germline V gene lookup returns CDR1 SGHTA and CDR2 FQGNSA. The V and J ends lost 8 bases and 0 bases respectively, with 12 bases between them. CDR3 in amino acids: CASLQGASTDTQYF. CDR3 coding DNA: TGTGCCAGCCTCCAGGGAGCTAGCACAGATACGCAGTATTTT.

The rearrangement links TRBV4-2 to TRBJ2-5, with 13 bases fitting TRBD2. CDR1 and CDR2 (germline): LGHNA, YNFKEQ. The V gene end was trimmed by 4 bases and the J gene end by 4 bases; junction bases not matched to a gene: 9. CDR3 length: 17 residues. The CDR3 DNA is TGTGCCAGCAGCCTGGGACTAGCGGGGCCTCTAGGAGAGACCCAGTACTTC. Its translation: CASSLGLAGPLGETQYF.

The V call is TRBV20-1, the J call TRBJ2-5; possible D gene TRBD2, 5 bases. Germline-derived CDR1 and CDR2 are DFQATT and SNEGSKA (reference sequence). The CDR3 length is 14 residues. The germline V and J ends were trimmed by 6 bases and 2 bases, with 16 bases remaining between them. The CDR3 reads CSAPVPGIQETQYF. The CDR3, as DNA: TGCAGTGCCCCTGTCCCGGGGATACAAGAGACCCAGTACTTC.

This rearrangement joins TRBV27 to TRBJ1-5; D possibly corresponds to TRBD1 (5 bases). Germline V gives CDR1 MNHEY, CDR2 SMNVEV (reference sequence). Trimming removed 6 bases from V and 0 bases from J, with 12 bases in between. This CDR3 is 15 amino acids long. CDR3 residues: CASSRQTNSNQPQHF. The CDR3 DNA sequence: TGTGCCAGCAGCAGACAGACAAATAGCAATCAGCCCCAGCATTTT.

The table lists this clonotype with many counts. The V gene is TRBV7-2, the J gene TRBJ2-3; 8 nucleotides agree with TRBD2. With 7 bases clipped from V and 4 bases from J, the junction kept 10 bases outside the gene matches. The CDR3 totals 15 residues. CDR1 is SGHTA, CDR2 FQGNSA, per germline. CDR3 coding DNA: TGTGCCAGCACCCAAGACCTAGCGGGCTCAGATACGCAGTATTTT. Amino acids: CASTQDLAGSDTQYF.

The chain has TRBV4-1 and TRBJ2-1; D perhaps matches TRBD2 (5 bases). V lost 4 bases and J 0 bases, leaving 7 bases between the germline ends. Germline V gene data show CDR1 as MGHRA and CDR2 as YSYEKL. The CDR3 loop spans 14 amino acids. CDR3 residues: CASSRESSYNEQFF. DNA of the CDR3: TGCGCCAGCAGCCGGGAGAGCTCCTACAATGAGCAGTTCTTC.

V and J are TRBV7-3 and TRBJ1-3; the match to TRBD1 covers 9 bases. Germline trimming cut 4 bases from V and 0 bases from J; bases unmatched to any gene: 4. The CDR3 consists of 16 residues. Germline V gene lookup returns CDR1 SGHTA and CDR2 FQGTGA. DNA of the CDR3: TGTGCCAGCAGCTCCGGGACAGGGTTCTCTGGAAACACCATATATTTT. This translates into CASSSGTGFSGNTIYF. Together with reference TRBV7-3 and TRBJ1-3, the CDR3 gives the full variable domain: GAGVSQTPSNKVTEKGKYVELRCDPISGHTALYWYRQSLGQGPEFLIYFQGTGAADDSGLPNDRFFAVRPEGSVSTLKIQRTERGDSAVYLCASSSGTGFSGNTIYFGEGSWLTVV.

In this sample, this clonotype turned up a few times. This sequence joins TRBV29-1 and TRBJ2-1, with a tentative D call TRBD1 (5 bases). Germline V gene data show CDR1 as SQVTM and CDR2 as ANQGSEA. The CDR3 has 12 amino acids. Deletions cut 7 bases from V and 8 bases from J, with 15 bases between. Written as DNA, the CDR3 is TGCAGCGCCCGGGTAGGGGTGGATGAGCAGTTCTTC. Encoded protein: CSARVGVDEQFF.

In its sample, this clonotype was seen a few times. The rearrangement links TRBV4-2 to TRBJ1-6; D not certain. The ends were cut back, 1 base at V and 6 bases at J, with 7 bases in the middle. Germline V gives CDR1 LGHNA, CDR2 YNFKEQ. The CDR3 is made up of 14 amino acids. Here the CDR3 reads CASSQVPGNSPLHF. CDR3 nucleotides: TGTGCCAGCAGCCAAGTCCCGGGTAATTCACCCCTCCACTTT.

The table lists this clonotype with many counts. The rearrangement joins TRBV20-1 to TRBJ2-5, with D hard to call. V was trimmed by 7 bases and J by 2 bases, leaving 11 bases between them. Germline V gene lookup returns CDR1 DFQATT and CDR2 SNEGSKA (reference sequence). CDR3 length equals 12 residues. The DNA of the CDR3 is TGCAGTGGGCCGGACGGGCAAGAGACCCAGTACTTC. As protein: CSGPDGQETQYF.

This clonotype was detected only a few times. The chain recombines TRBV14 with TRBJ2-5; D possibly uses TRBD1 or TRBD2 (5 bases each). CDR1 is SGHDN and CDR2 is FVKESK in the germline V gene. The CDR3 is 12 amino acids. V lost 3 bases, J lost 7 bases, and 9 bases lay in between. The CDR3 here is CASSQGVVTQYF. The CDR3 region has the DNA TGTGCCAGCAGCCAGGGGGTGGTGACCCAGTACTTC.

The sample holds a few counts of this clonotype. The chain is built from TRBV7-8 and TRBJ2-2; tentative D call: TRBD2 (7 bases). V lost 3 bases and J 4 bases, leaving 15 bases between the germline ends. Germline CDR1 is SGHVS and CDR2 is FQNEAQ. The CDR3 length is 16 residues. CDR3 DNA sequence: TGTGCCAGCAGCTTGTCGGGGGGCGCCTCCACCGGGGAGCTGTTTTTT. This encodes CASSLSGGASTGELFF.

The rearrangement links TRBV5-4 to TRBJ2-2; 7 bases fit TRBD2. The V segment lost 4 bases and the J segment 4 bases; nucleotides outside the gene matches: 4. The CDR3 sequence is 14 residues long. Germline CDR1 is SGHNT and CDR2 is YYREEE (reference sequence). The DNA of the CDR3 is TGTGCCAGCAGCCCTCAGCGGGGCACCGGGGAGCTGTTTTTT. Its translation is CASSPQRGTGELFF.

This clonotype was seen a few times. The V and J genes are TRBV6-6 and TRBJ2-7; possibly TRBD2 for D (6 bases). This CDR3 has 12 amino acids. The ends were cut back, 5 bases at V and 6 bases at J, with 11 bases in the middle. Germline CDR1 is MNHNY and CDR2 is SVGAGI (reference sequence). The CDR3 sequence is CASSPLGGEQYF. The CDR3 coding sequence is TGTGCCAGCAGTCCCCTGGGGGGCGAGCAGTACTTC.

Many counts were recorded for this clonotype. The chain joins TRBV5-1 to TRBJ1-6, with D unclear. Looked up from germline, CDR1 is SGHRS and CDR2 is YFSETQ. Trimming left V 5 bases short and J 10 bases short, with 13 bases between. The CDR3 runs to 13 residues. The CDR3 sequence: CASRMSGESPLHF. CDR3 DNA sequence: TGCGCCAGCAGGATGAGTGGCGAATCACCCCTCCACTTT.

The CDR3 region is CASDRRDTPGTDTQYF. The CDR3 nucleotides are TGTGCCAGCGATCGACGGGACACCCCTGGCACAGATACGCAGTATTTT. The chain couples TRBV28 to TRBJ2-3, with D possibly matching TRBD1 (6 bases). Germline V gives CDR1 MDHEN, CDR2 SYDVKM. This CDR3 comprises 16 residues. V was pared by 8 bases and J by 1 base, with 19 bases between.

This clonotype has a handful of counts. The V and J genes are TRBV5-1 and TRBJ1-5; maybe TRBD1 (5 bases). V was clipped by 5 bases and J by 0 bases, with 12 bases between them. Germline loops: CDR1 SGHRS, CDR2 YFSETQ. The CDR3 length is 15 residues. CDR3 DNA: TGCGCCAGCAGTCCTACAGGTTATAGCAATCAGCCCCAGCATTTT. Its protein is CASSPTGYSNQPQHF.

J is TRBJ1-5 and V is TRBV4-2; perhaps TRBD1 as D (6 bases). The CDR3 has 16 amino acids. V was clipped by 0 bases and J by 4 bases, with 13 bases between them. The germline gives CDR1 LGHNA, CDR2 YNFKEQ. The CDR3, as DNA: TGTGCCAGCAGCCAAGAGAGTCGGCAGGGGAATCAGCCCCAGCATTTT. Protein: CASSQESRQGNQPQHF.

This clonotype was detected a few times. The gene calls are TRBV18 and TRBJ2-7, with D hard to call. The CDR3 runs 13 residues. Per germline, CDR1 KGHSH and CDR2 LQKENI. V was shortened by 2 bases and J by 5 bases, with 10 bases between the two germline ends. The CDR3 DNA is TGTGCCAGCTCACCAGGTGGTGTCCACGAGCAGTACTTC. It codes for CASSPGGVHEQYF.

The table lists this clonotype with a few counts. J is TRBJ1-5 and V is TRBV5-6, with 10 bases matching TRBD1. Germline values: CDR1 SGHDT, CDR2 YYEEEE. J was trimmed by 10 bases and V by 0 bases; bases with no gene match: 7. The length of the CDR3 is 15 residues. In nucleotides, the CDR3 is TGTGCCAGCAGCTTGGCCGGGACAGGGGTTGCTCCCCAGCATTTT. Translating gives CASSLAGTGVAPQHF.

The V and J genes are TRBV7-9 and TRBJ2-1; no clear D. This CDR3 contains 14 residues. V was cut by 0 bases and J by 7 bases, with 10 bases left in between. Germline CDR1 reads SEHNR; CDR2 reads FQNEAQ (reference sequence). The DNA of the CDR3 is TGTGCCAGCAGCTTAGCTGGCGCGGTGAATGAGCAGTTCTTC. Its protein product is CASSLAGAVNEQFF.